This T cell receptor (beta chain) derives from a study of blood T cell repertoires in COVID-19. Assay: immunoSEQ multiplex PCR; the TCRdb copy retains only in-frame clones and omits some. The table includes roughly 500,000 clones, roughly 87% detected once. The germline CDR1 and CDR2 sequences are SGHRS and YFSETQ. The CDR3 consists of 16 residues. V was pared by 4 bases and J by 4 bases, with 19 bases between. This clonotype was sampled from a man between 18 and 35 years old with COVID-19, enrolled during active disease. The sequenced sample was peripheral blood. The chain employs TRBV5-1 and TRBJ2-3; maybe TRBD2 (6 bases). CDR3 sequence: CASSPRIAASADTQYF. The CDR3 nucleotides are TGCGCCAGCAGCCCTCGGATAGCGGCATCGGCAGATACGCAGTATTTT.